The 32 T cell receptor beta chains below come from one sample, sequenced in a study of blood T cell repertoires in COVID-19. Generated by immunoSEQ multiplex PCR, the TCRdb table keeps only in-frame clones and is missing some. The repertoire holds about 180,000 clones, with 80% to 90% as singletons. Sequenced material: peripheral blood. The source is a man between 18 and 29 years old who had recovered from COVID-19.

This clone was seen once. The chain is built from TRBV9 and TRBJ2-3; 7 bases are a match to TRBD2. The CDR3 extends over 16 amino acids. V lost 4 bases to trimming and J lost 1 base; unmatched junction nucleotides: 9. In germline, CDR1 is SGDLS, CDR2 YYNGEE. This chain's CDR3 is CASSSREGGGTDTQYF. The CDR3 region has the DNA TGTGCCAGCAGCTCTAGAGAGGGAGGGGGCACAGATACGCAGTATTTT. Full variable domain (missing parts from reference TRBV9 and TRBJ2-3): DSGVTQTPKHLITATGQRVTLRCSPRSGDLSVYWYQQSLDQGLQFLIQYYNGEERAKGNILERFSAQQFPDLHSELNLSSLELGDSALYFCASSSREGGGTDTQYFGPGTRLTVL.

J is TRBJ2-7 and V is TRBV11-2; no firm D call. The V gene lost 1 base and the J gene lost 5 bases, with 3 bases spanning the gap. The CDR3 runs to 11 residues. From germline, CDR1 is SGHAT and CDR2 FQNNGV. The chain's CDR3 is CASSLVNEQYF. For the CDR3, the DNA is TGTGCCAGCAGCTTAGTTAACGAGCAGTACTTC.

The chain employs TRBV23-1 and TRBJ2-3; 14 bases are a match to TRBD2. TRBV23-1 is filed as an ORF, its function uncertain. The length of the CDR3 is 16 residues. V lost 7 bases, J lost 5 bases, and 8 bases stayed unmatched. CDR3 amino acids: CASTRGLAGAGDTQYF. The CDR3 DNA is TGCGCCAGCACCCGGGGACTAGCGGGAGCAGGAGATACGCAGTATTTT.

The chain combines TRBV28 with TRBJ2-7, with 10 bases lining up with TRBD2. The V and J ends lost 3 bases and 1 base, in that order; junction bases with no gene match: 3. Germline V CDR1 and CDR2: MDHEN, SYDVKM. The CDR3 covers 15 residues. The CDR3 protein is CASSLTSGFSYEQYF. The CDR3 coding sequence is TGTGCCAGCAGTTTGACTAGCGGGTTTTCCTACGAGCAGTACTTC. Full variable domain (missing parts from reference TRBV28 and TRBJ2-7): DVKVTQSSRYLVKRTGEKVFLECVQDMDHENMFWYRQDPGLGLRLIYFSYDVKMKEKGDIPEGYSVSREKKERFSLILESASTNQTSMYLCASSLTSGFSYEQYFGPGTRLTVT.

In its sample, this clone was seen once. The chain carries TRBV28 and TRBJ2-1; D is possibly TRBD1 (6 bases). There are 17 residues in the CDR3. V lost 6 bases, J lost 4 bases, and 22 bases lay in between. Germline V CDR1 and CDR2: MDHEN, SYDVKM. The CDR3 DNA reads TGTGCCAGCAGCCAGACGGCAACAGGGCAACGATACAATGAGCAGTTCTTC. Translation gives CASSQTATGQRYNEQFF.

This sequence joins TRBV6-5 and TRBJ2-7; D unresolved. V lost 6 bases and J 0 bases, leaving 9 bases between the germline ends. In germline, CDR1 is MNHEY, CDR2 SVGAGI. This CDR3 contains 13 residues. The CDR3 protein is CASSKPGSYEQYF. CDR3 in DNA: TGTGCCAGCAGCAAACCCGGCTCCTACGAGCAGTACTTC.

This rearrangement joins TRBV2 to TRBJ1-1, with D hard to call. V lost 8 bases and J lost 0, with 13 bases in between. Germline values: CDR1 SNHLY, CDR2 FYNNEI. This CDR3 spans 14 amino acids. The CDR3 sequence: CASSTLGMNTEAFF. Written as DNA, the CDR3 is TGTGCCAGCTCGACATTAGGCATGAACACTGAAGCTTTCTTT.

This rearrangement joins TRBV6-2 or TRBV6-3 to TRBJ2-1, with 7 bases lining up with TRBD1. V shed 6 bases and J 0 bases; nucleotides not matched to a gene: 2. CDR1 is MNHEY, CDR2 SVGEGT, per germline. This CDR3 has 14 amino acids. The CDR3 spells CASSDRDSYNEQFF. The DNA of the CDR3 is TGTGCCAGCAGCGACAGGGACTCCTACAATGAGCAGTTCTTC.

The CDR3 loop reads CASSLQRVLGEQFF. The CDR3 DNA sequence: TGTGCCAGCAGTTTACAGCGGGTGCTGGGTGAGCAGTTCTTC. This chain connects TRBV27 to TRBJ2-1; D may be TRBD2 (6 bases). V gave up 2 bases and J gave up 9 bases, with 14 bases separating them. Germline V lookup: CDR1 MNHEY, CDR2 SMNVEV (reference sequence). This CDR3 spans 14 amino acids.

CDR3 region: CASSPGQSSGNTIYF. In nucleotides, the CDR3 is TGTGCCAGCAGCCCCGGACAGAGCTCTGGAAACACCATATATTTT. The chain uses TRBV7-6 and TRBJ1-3; D might be TRBD1 (6 bases). Trimming left V 5 bases short and J 0 bases short, with 11 bases between. Germline V gene sequence: CDR1 SGHVS, CDR2 FNYEAQ. The length of the CDR3 is 15 residues.

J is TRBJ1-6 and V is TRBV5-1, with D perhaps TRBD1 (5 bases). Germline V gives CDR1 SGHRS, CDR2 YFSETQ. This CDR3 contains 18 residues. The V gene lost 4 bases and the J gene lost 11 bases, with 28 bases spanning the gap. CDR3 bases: TGCGCCAGCAGCCGAGACGGCGGGAGCACAAACCGGGGGGCACCCCTCCACTTT. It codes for CASSRDGGSTNRGAPLHF.

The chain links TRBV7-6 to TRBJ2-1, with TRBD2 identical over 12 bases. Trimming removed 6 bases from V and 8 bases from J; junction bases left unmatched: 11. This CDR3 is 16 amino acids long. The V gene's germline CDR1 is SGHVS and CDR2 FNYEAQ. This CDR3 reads CASSSRTSGVKDEQFF. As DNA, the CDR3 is TGTGCCAGCAGTTCCCGGACTAGCGGGGTTAAGGATGAGCAGTTCTTC. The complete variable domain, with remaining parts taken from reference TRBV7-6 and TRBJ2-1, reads GAGVSQSPRYKVTKRGQDVALRCDPISGHVSLYWYRQALGQGPEFLTYFNYEAQQDKSGLPNDRFSAERPEGSISTLTIQRTEQRDSAMYRCASSSRTSGVKDEQFFGPGTRLTVL.

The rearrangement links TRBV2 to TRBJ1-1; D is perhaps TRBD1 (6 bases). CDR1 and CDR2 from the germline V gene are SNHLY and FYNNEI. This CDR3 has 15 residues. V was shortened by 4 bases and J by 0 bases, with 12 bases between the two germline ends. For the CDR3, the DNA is TGTGCCAGCAGTGGCCGGACAGAGATGAACACTGAAGCTTTCTTT. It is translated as CASSGRTEMNTEAFF.

This chain's CDR3 is CATSDLAGSHNEQFF. CDR3 sequence (DNA): TGTGCCACCAGTGATCTAGCGGGGAGCCACAATGAGCAGTTCTTC. The chain uses TRBV24-1 and TRBJ2-1; TRBD2 aligns across 9 bases. J was trimmed by 5 bases and V by 3 bases; bases with no gene match: 4. The CDR3 has 15 amino acids. Germline loops: CDR1 KGHDR, CDR2 SFDVKD.

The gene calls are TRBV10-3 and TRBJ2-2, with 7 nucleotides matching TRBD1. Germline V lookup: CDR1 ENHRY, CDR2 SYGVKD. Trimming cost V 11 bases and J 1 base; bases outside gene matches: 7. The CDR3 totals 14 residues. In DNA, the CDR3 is TGTGCCGTCGGCCGGGACAGGAACACCGGGGAGCTGTTTTTT. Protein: CAVGRDRNTGELFF.

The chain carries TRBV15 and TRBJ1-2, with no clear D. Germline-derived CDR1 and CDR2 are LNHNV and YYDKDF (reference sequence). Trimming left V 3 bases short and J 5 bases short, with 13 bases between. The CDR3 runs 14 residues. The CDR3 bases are TGTGCCACCAGCAGCCGTCTTAGAGATTATGGCTACACCTTC. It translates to CATSSRLRDYGYTF.

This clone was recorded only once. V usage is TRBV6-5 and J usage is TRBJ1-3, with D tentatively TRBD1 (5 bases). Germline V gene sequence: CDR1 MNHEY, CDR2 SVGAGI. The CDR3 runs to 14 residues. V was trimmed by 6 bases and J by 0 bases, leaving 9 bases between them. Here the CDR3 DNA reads TGTGCCAGCAGACTCGACAGCTCTGGAAACACCATATATTTT. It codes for CASRLDSSGNTIYF.

CDR3 in DNA: TGTGCCAGCAGCCAAGGGGGAGGCGAGCAGTACTTC. Encoded protein: CASSQGGGEQYF. This chain joins TRBV3-1 (or the pseudogene TRBV3-2) and TRBJ2-7; D is perhaps TRBD2 (6 bases). Germline V lookup: CDR1 LGHDT, CDR2 YNNKEL (reference sequence). This CDR3 region has 12 residues. V was cut by 1 base and J by 6 bases, with 7 bases left in between.

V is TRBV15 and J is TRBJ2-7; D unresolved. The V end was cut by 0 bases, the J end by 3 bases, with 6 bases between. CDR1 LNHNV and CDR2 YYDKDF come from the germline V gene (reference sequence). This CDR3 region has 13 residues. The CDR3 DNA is TGTGCCACCAGCAGAGATATCGGCTACGAGCAGTACTTC. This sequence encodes CATSRDIGYEQYF.

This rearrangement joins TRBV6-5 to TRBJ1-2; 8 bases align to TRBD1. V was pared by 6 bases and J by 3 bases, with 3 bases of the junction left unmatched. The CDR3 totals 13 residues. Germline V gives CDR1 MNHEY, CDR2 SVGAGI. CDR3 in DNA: TGTGCCAGCAGGAAACAGGGGGACTATGGCTACACCTTC. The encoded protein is CASRKQGDYGYTF.

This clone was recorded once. CDR3 amino acids: CASKVERTTDTQYF. The CDR3 DNA is TGTGCCAGCAAGGTCGAGCGGACCACAGATACGCAGTATTTT. V gene TRBV2 combines with J gene TRBJ2-3; D possibly corresponds to TRBD2 (5 bases). CDR1 and CDR2 (germline): SNHLY, FYNNEI. V lost 7 bases and J 2 bases, leaving 13 bases between the germline ends. This CDR3 is built from 14 residues.

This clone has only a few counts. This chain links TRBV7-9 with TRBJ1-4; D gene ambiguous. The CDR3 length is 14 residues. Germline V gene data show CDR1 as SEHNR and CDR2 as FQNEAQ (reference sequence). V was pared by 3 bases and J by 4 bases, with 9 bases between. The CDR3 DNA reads TGTGCCAGCAGCTTTGGAGGTTATAATGAAAAACTGTTTTTT. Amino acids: CASSFGGYNEKLFF.

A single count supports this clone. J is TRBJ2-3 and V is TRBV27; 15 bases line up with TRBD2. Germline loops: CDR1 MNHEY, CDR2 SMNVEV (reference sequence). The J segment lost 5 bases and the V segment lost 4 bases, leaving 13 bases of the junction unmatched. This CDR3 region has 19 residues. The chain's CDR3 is CASSSWTSGRANSGDTQYF. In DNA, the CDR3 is TGTGCCAGCAGTTCGTGGACTAGCGGGAGGGCCAATTCTGGAGATACGCAGTATTTT.

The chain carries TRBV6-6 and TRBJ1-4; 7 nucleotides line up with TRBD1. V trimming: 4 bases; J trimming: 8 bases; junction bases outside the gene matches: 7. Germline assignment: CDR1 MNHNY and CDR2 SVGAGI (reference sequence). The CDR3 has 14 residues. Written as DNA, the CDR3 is TGTGCCAGCAGTTTACAGGGGTTAAGCGAAAAACTGTTTTTT. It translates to CASSLQGLSEKLFF.

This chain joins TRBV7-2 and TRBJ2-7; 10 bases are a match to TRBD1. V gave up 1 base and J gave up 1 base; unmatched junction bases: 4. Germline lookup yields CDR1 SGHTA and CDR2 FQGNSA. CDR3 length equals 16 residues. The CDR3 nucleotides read TGTGCCAGCAGCTTAGGTGGGACAGGGGCATCCTACGAGCAGTACTTC. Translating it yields CASSLGGTGASYEQYF.

CDR3 protein: CASSLGDAGTGELFF. CDR3 sequence (DNA): TGCGCCAGCAGCTTGGGAGACGCGGGCACCGGGGAGCTGTTTTTT. V usage is TRBV5-1 and J usage is TRBJ2-2; weak D call: TRBD2 (5 bases). Trimming cost V 0 bases and J 4 bases, with 10 bases left between them. CDR3 size: 15 residues. Germline CDR1 and CDR2: SGHRS and YFSETQ.

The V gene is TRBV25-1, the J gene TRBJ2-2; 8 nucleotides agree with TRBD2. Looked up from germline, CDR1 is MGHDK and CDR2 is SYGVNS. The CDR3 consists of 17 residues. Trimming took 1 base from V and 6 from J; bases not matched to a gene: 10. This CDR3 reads CASSEWLGGLAPGELFF. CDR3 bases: TGTGCCAGCAGTGAATGGTTGGGAGGACTAGCCCCCGGGGAGCTGTTTTTT.

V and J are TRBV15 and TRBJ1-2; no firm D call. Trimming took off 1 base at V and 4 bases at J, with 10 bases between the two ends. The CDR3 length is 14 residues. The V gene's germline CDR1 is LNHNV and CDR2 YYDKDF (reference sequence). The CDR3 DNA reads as TGTGCCACCAGCAGAGGGAGCGGTACCTATGGCTACACCTTC. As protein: CATSRGSGTYGYTF.

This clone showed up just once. For the CDR3, the DNA is TGTGCCATCAGCCAAGCTCCGACAGGGGCGGGGGCTTTCTTT. Translation: CAISQAPTGAGAFF. This chain connects TRBV10-3 to TRBJ1-1; 8 bases fit TRBD1. V lost 6 bases and J lost 11; bases outside the gene matches: 14. The germline V gene has CDR1 ENHRY and CDR2 SYGVKD. The CDR3 has 14 amino acids.

The CDR3 here is CASSRGMNTEAFF. The CDR3 DNA follows: TGTGCCAGCTCCCGGGGGATGAACACTGAAGCTTTCTTT. The chain carries TRBV11-2 and TRBJ1-1; tentatively, D is TRBD1 (5 bases). Trimming cost V 8 bases and J 0 bases, with 10 bases left between them. The CDR3 runs 13 residues. Germline V CDR1 and CDR2: SGHAT, FQNNGV.

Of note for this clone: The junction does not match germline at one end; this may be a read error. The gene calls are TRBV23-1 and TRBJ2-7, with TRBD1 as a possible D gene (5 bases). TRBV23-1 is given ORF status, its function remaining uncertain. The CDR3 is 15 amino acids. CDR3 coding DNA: TGCGCCAGCGGTCAATCGGCAGGGAAATTCTACGAGCAGTACTTC. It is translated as CASGQSAGKFYEQYF.

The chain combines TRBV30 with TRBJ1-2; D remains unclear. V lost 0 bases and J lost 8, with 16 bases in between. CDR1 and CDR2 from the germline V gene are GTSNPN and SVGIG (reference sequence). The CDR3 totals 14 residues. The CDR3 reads CAWSVRTASGGYTF. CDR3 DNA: TGTGCCTGGAGTGTACGGACCGCATCGGGGGGCTACACCTTC.